The 26 T cell receptor beta chains given below trace back to one sample, sequenced in a study of post-analysis software for immune sequencing data. Study results and limitations: In patients, a few TRBV segments were more frequent than in controls, with TRBV5-6, TRBV5-1 and TRBV20-1 among them.

Unique molecular identifiers were built into the TCR beta cDNA libraries. Each CDR3 protein gets one entry after TCRdb re-called the PCR reads with MiXCR. The sample has about half a million distinct CDR3 sequences, around a third seen once. Antigens for these TCRs are unknown. The sample consisted of blood. All receptors derive from a girl aged 2-17 years with multiple sclerosis.

This clonotype was counted between two and nine times. This chain joins TRBV11-2 and TRBJ2-4, with no clear D. Germline loops: CDR1 SGHAT, CDR2 FQNNGV. Deletions cut 4 bases from V and 0 bases from J, with 13 bases between. The CDR3 is 16 residues long. The CDR3 here is CASSYPLVGAKNIQYF. The CDR3, as DNA: TGTGCCAGCAGCTACCCCCTGGTTGGAGCCAAAAACATTCAGTACTTC.

This clonotype was observed a handful of times. This sequence joins TRBV20-1 and TRBJ2-1; 13 bases line up with TRBD2. In germline, CDR1 is DFQATT, CDR2 SNEGSKA (reference sequence). After removal of 6 bases from V and 5 bases from J, the junction contained 13 bases not matched to a gene. CDR3 length: 17 residues. CDR3 nucleotide sequence: TGCAGTGCGGATGGACCGGGACTAGCGGGGATTAACAATGAGCAGTTCTTC. This encodes CSADGPGLAGINNEQFF.

This clonotype was recorded a few times. The rearrangement links TRBV2 to TRBJ1-2; D may be TRBD1 (5 bases). The CDR3 consists of 11 residues. V gave up 6 bases and J gave up 12 bases, with 14 bases separating them. Germline V CDR1 and CDR2: SNHLY, FYNNEI. CDR3 loop: CASRDDGGHTF. The CDR3 nucleotides read TGTGCCAGCAGGGATGATGGGGGTCACACCTTC.

This clonotype was counted between two and nine times. The rearrangement links TRBV12-3 or TRBV12-4 to TRBJ1-1; D not certain. The CDR3 consists of 12 residues. V was shortened by 5 bases and J by 8 bases, with 12 bases between the two germline ends. For the CDR3, the DNA is TGTGCCAGCAGTAGGACGGAAGAAGAAGCTTTCTTT. As protein: CASSRTEEEAFF.

This clonotype was seen a few times. The rearrangement uses TRBV5-1 and TRBJ1-2, with unresolved D. This CDR3 has 12 residues. V was clipped by 4 bases and J by 8 bases, with 12 bases between them. Germline lookup yields CDR1 SGHRS and CDR2 YFSETQ. This CDR3 is CASSQYMEGYTF. In DNA form, the CDR3 reads TGCGCCAGCAGCCAGTACATGGAGGGCTACACCTTC.

This clonotype was detected a few times. The chain carries TRBV4-1 and TRBJ1-2; possibly TRBD1 for D (5 bases). The germline CDR1 and CDR2 sequences are MGHRA and YSYEKL. Between the trimmed V and J ends, which lost 0 bases and 8 bases, there was a span of 10 bases. The CDR3 has 13 residues. The CDR3 protein is CASSQDGAKGYTF. CDR3 DNA: TGCGCCAGCAGCCAAGACGGGGCGAAGGGCTACACCTTC.

For this clonotype: Germline and junction disagree at one end, which may indicate a read error. The chain joins TRBV5-6 to TRBJ1-4; no clear D. Germline values: CDR1 SGHDT, CDR2 YYEEEE. CDR3 length equals 14 residues. The CDR3 loop reads CASSLPTFNKKLFF. Here the CDR3 DNA reads TGTGCCAGCAGCTTACCGACCTTTAATAAAAAACTGTTTTTT.

This clonotype was counted a few times. The chain joins TRBV20-1 to TRBJ2-7; 12 bases line up with TRBD2. V lost 6 bases, J lost 0 bases, and 6 bases stayed unmatched. Germline values: CDR1 DFQATT, CDR2 SNEGSKA (reference sequence). The CDR3 sequence is 15 residues long. The CDR3, as DNA: TGCAGTGCCTCGGGACTAGCGGGCGGCTCCTACGAGCAGTACTTC. It is translated as CSASGLAGGSYEQYF.

CDR3 region: CASSLGTGVAFF. Written as DNA, the CDR3 is TGTGCCAGCAGCTTAGGGACAGGGGTTGCTTTCTTT. The chain joins TRBV7-8 to TRBJ1-1, with TRBD1 identical over 9 bases. V lost 1 base, J lost 11 bases, and 2 bases stayed unmatched. CDR1 and CDR2 from the germline V gene are SGHVS and FQNEAQ. The CDR3 has 12 residues.

A few counts support this clonotype. V gene TRBV20-1 combines with J gene TRBJ1-1, with D uncertain. CDR1 is DFQATT and CDR2 is SNEGSKA in the germline V gene (reference sequence). The V and J ends lost 5 bases and 0 bases respectively, with 7 bases between them. The CDR3 runs to 12 residues. The CDR3 protein is CSALSLNTEAFF. Written as DNA, the CDR3 is TGCAGTGCTTTGAGCCTGAACACTGAAGCTTTCTTT.

The chain is built from TRBV12-3 or TRBV12-4 and TRBJ2-1, with D tentatively TRBD2 (6 bases). The CDR3 totals 16 residues. V was pared by 5 bases and J by 9 bases, with 23 bases between. CDR3 protein: CASSPGLTFGSAEQFF. The CDR3 DNA reads TGTGCCAGCAGTCCGGGACTGACGTTCGGGTCCGCTGAGCAGTTCTTC.

This chain uses TRBV20-1 with TRBJ2-3; D is unclear. This CDR3 comprises 15 residues. Germline assignment: CDR1 DFQATT and CDR2 SNEGSKA (reference sequence). With 1 base removed from V and 2 bases from J, the gap between germline ends came to 13 bases. CDR3 residues: CSARVGRSNTDTQYF. DNA for the CDR3: TGCAGTGCTAGAGTTGGCAGATCCAACACAGATACGCAGTATTTT.

The chain links TRBV7-9 to TRBJ2-7; D may be TRBD2 (6 bases). V lost 5 bases and J 1 base, leaving 18 bases between the germline ends. The CDR3 spans 16 residues. Germline V lookup: CDR1 SEHNR, CDR2 FQNEAQ (reference sequence). The CDR3 bases are TGTGCCAGCAGCCCACAGGAGGGCCGAAGGTCCTACGAGCAGTACTTC. Amino acid sequence: CASSPQEGRRSYEQYF.

There are a few counts of this clonotype. The chain has TRBV5-8 and TRBJ2-1, with TRBD2 matching 11 bases. CDR3 length: 15 residues. CDR1 SGHTS and CDR2 YDEGEE come from the germline V gene. V shed 1 base and J 9 bases; nucleotides not matched to a gene: 6. Here the CDR3 reads CASSLRLAGGGEQFF. The CDR3 nucleotides read TGTGCCAGCAGCTTGCGGCTAGCGGGGGGAGGTGAGCAGTTCTTC. The variable domain in full, with the rest retrieved from reference TRBV5-8 and TRBJ2-1, is EAGVTQSPTHLIKTRGQQATLRCSPISGHTSVYWYQQALGLGLQFLLWYDEGEERNRGNFPPRFSGRQFPNYSSELNVNALELEDSALYLCASSLRLAGGGEQFFGPGTRLTVL.

The chain couples TRBV6-2 or TRBV6-3 to TRBJ2-5, with D uncertain. The CDR3 contains 10 residues. V was clipped by 7 bases and J by 2 bases, with 2 bases between them. CDR1 MNHEY and CDR2 SVGEGT come from the germline V gene. The CDR3 coding sequence is TGTGCCAGCAAACAAGAGACCCAGTACTTC. Residues: CASKQETQYF.

The chain links TRBV12-3 or TRBV12-4 to TRBJ2-3, with 9 bases aligning to TRBD1. V lost 9 bases, J lost 4 bases, and 17 bases stayed unmatched. The CDR3 is 17 residues long. For the CDR3, the DNA is TGTGCCAGTTGGGACAGGGTGGGACTGAGGGGGCCAGATACGCAGTATTTT. It specifies CASWDRVGLRGPDTQYF.

This clonotype was picked up a small number of times. The chain employs TRBV6-5 and TRBJ2-5, with TRBD2 as a possible D gene (5 bases). V lost 5 bases and J 1 base, leaving 14 bases between the germline ends. The CDR3 is 15 residues long. Looked up from germline, CDR1 is MNHEY and CDR2 is SVGAGI. CDR3 DNA sequence: TGTGCCAGCAGTCGCCTTAGCGCCACCCAAGAGACCCAGTACTTC. It is translated as CASSRLSATQETQYF.

This clonotype was counted many times. J is TRBJ2-5 and V is TRBV29-1, with a tentative D call TRBD2 (7 bases). This CDR3 has 15 residues. Looked up from germline, CDR1 is SQVTM and CDR2 is ANQGSEA. The V end lost 7 bases, the J end lost 5 bases, and 23 bases lay between the germline ends. As DNA, the CDR3 is TGCAGCGCCATACGCCCCGGGGGGCCCTATGAGACCCAGTACTTC. This encodes CSAIRPGGPYETQYF.

The V gene is TRBV15, the J gene TRBJ2-1; either TRBD1 or TRBD2 may supply D (5 bases each). The end of the DNA aligns better with TRBJ2-7, so the J call may be wrong. The length of the CDR3 is 13 residues. Germline-derived CDR1 and CDR2 are LNHNV and YYDKDF (reference sequence). Here the CDR3 reads CATSRGGYNEQYF. The CDR3, as DNA: TGTGCCACCAGCAGAGGGGGGTACAATGAGCAGTACTTC.

This clonotype was counted only a few times. The rearrangement links TRBV7-9 to TRBJ1-1, with 7 bases matching TRBD1. The germline V gene has CDR1 SEHNR and CDR2 FQNEAQ (reference sequence). The junction had 4 bases not matched to a gene; V was cut back by 5 bases and J by 4 bases. The CDR3 covers 13 residues. The CDR3: CASSLGTATEAFF. DNA for the CDR3: TGTGCCAGCAGCCTCGGGACAGCCACTGAAGCTTTCTTT.

This clonotype has only a few counts. The chain combines TRBV20-1 with TRBJ2-5; D not resolved. Germline assignment: CDR1 DFQATT and CDR2 SNEGSKA (reference sequence). The CDR3 spans 14 residues. Trimming stripped 1 base from V and 2 bases from J, with 11 bases between. The CDR3 DNA reads TGCAGTGCTAGAGGCGCGGAACGACAAGAGACCCAGTACTTC. Its protein product is CSARGAERQETQYF.

This clonotype was detected only a few times. This chain uses TRBV11-2 with TRBJ2-7; the match to TRBD1 covers 7 bases. The germline V gene encodes CDR1 SGHAT and CDR2 FQNNGV. This CDR3 has 15 residues. The trim removed 4 bases at V and 3 bases at J, leaving 9 bases unmatched. CDR3 nucleotide sequence: TGTGCCAGCAGCTCATGGGACAGCTTATTCTACGAGCAGTACTTC. Residues: CASSSWDSLFYEQYF.

Many counts were recorded for this clonotype. The chain employs TRBV28 and TRBJ2-3, with 9 bases that match TRBD2. This CDR3 is built from 16 residues. Germline lookup yields CDR1 MDHEN and CDR2 SYDVKM. V dropped 3 bases and J dropped 3; count of bases not matched to a gene: 7. The CDR3 reads CASSFGRGGRTDTQYF. Written as DNA, the CDR3 is TGTGCCAGCAGTTTCGGGCGGGGGGGCCGGACAGATACGCAGTATTTT.

The rearrangement joins TRBV20-1 to TRBJ2-3, with D perhaps matching TRBD2 (6 bases). V lost 0 bases and J lost 0, with 13 bases in between. Germline V lookup: CDR1 DFQATT, CDR2 SNEGSKA (reference sequence). There are 16 residues in the CDR3. This CDR3 reads CSARDQRAGSTDTQYF. The CDR3 coding sequence is TGCAGTGCTAGAGATCAGCGAGCGGGCAGCACAGATACGCAGTATTTT.

This chain links TRBV12-3 or TRBV12-4 with TRBJ2-6; a weak D match, TRBD2 (5 bases). The CDR3 has 17 residues. V was pared by 6 bases and J by 2 bases, with 17 bases between. The CDR3 spells CASSRPVLGTGANVLTF. DNA for the CDR3: TGTGCCAGCAGCCGACCGGTACTAGGGACTGGGGCCAACGTCCTGACTTTC.

V gene TRBV15 combines with J gene TRBJ1-4; no firm D call. Trimming cost V 0 bases and J 0 bases, with 17 bases left between them. The V gene's germline CDR1 is LNHNV and CDR2 YYDKDF (reference sequence). The CDR3 covers 19 residues. Here the CDR3 reads CATSRDWGWGGATNEKLFF. CDR3 in DNA: TGTGCCACCAGCAGAGATTGGGGATGGGGAGGTGCAACTAATGAAAAACTGTTTTTT.